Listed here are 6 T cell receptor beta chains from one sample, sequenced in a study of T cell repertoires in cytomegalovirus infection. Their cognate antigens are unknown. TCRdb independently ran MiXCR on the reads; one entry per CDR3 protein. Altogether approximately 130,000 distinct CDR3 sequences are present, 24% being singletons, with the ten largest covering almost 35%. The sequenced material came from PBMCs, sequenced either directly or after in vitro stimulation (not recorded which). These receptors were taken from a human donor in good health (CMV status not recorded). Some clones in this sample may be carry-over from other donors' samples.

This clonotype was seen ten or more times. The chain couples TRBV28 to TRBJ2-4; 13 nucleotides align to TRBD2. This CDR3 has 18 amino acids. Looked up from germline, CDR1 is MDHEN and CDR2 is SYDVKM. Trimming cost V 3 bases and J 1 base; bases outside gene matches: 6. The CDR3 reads CASSFTSGRVLAKNIQYF. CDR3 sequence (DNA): TGTGCCAGCAGTTTCACTAGCGGGAGGGTGTTGGCCAAAAACATTCAGTACTTC.

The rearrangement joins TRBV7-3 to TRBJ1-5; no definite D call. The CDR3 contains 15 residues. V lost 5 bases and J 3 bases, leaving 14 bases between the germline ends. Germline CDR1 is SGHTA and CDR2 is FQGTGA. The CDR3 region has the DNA TGTGCCAGCAGCGACACAAGGACTTTCAATCAGCCCCAGCATTTT. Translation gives CASSDTRTFNQPQHF. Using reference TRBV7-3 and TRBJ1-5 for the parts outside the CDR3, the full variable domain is GAGVSQTPSNKVTEKGKYVELRCDPISGHTALYWYRQSLGQGPEFLIYFQGTGAADDSGLPNDRFFAVRPEGSVSTLKIQRTERGDSAVYLCASSDTRTFNQPQHFGDGTRLSIL.

The CDR3 sequence: CASSISGGLEQYF. CDR3 nucleotides: TGTGCCAGCAGCATTAGCGGGGGGCTCGAGCAGTACTTC. The chain has TRBV7-2 and TRBJ2-7; 10 nucleotides agree with TRBD2. The CDR3 totals 13 residues. V shed 5 bases, J shed 6 bases, and the junction held 4 bases outside the gene matches. The germline CDR1 and CDR2 sequences are SGHTA and FQGNSA.

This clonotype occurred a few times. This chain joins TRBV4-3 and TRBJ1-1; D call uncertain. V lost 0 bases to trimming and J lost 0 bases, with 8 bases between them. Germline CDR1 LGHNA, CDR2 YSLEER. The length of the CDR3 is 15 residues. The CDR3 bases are TGCGCCAGCAGCCAAGATGACTTAATGAACACTGAAGCTTTCTTT. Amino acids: CASSQDDLMNTEAFF.

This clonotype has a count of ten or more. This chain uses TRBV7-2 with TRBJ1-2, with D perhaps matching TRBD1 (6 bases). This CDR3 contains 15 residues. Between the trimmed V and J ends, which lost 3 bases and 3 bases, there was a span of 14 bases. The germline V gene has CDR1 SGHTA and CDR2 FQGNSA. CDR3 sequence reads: CASSFRSQGDYGYTF. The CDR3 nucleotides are TGTGCCAGCAGCTTCAGGTCACAGGGAGACTATGGCTACACCTTC.

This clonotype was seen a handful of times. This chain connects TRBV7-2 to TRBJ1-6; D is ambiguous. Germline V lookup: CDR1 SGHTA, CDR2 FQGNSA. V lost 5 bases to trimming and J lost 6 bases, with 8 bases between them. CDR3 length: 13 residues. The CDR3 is CASSQRSNSPLHF. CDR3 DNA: TGTGCCAGCAGCCAGCGCAGTAATTCACCCCTCCACTTT.